This T cell receptor beta chain was sequenced for a study of cytomegalovirus exposure and HLA in healthy donors. Study outcomes and limitations: Altogether, 170 or so TCR beta chains were recorded as cytomegalovirus-associated. The TCR clusters that emerged in the first cohort tended, a later analysis found, to co-occur in the approximately 130 validation repertoires. Among TCR sequences, most were rare, though some public TCRs appeared in many donors.

Sequencing was performed with immunoSEQ multiplex PCR; in TCRdb, only in-frame clones are kept and a portion is missing. This sample yields about 110,000 clones, of which approximately 85% are seen a single time; roughly 3% belongs to the top ten. In the case of this clone: Its cognate antigen is unknown.

The sequence came from a woman aged 18-35 years in good health and CMV-seronegative. Material: PBMCs.

The CDR3 is CASSYSSGDQPQHF. The CDR3 DNA reads as TGTGCCAGCAGTTACTCGAGCGGGGATCAGCCCCAGCATTTT. This chain connects TRBV6-5 to TRBJ1-5, with D hard to call. Between the trimmed V and J ends, which lost 0 bases and 5 bases, there was a span of 8 bases. Germline V gene sequence: CDR1 MNHEY, CDR2 SVGAGI. The CDR3 loop spans 14 amino acids.